This T cell receptor (beta chain) was obtained from a study of blood T cell repertoires in COVID-19. The CDR3 loop spans 17 amino acids. The assay was immunoSEQ multiplex PCR, and TCRdb's table has in-frame clones only and misses some. The repertoire includes more than 200,000 clones, around four fifths of them detected once, and around 4% sits in the top ten. What was sequenced was peripheral blood. V usage is TRBV21-1 and J usage is TRBJ2-7; the table's D call, TRBD2, was not checked against the DNA. TRBV21-1 is termed a pseudogene. The sequence came from a man in his sixties with acute or convalescent COVID-19. CDR3 bases: TGTGCCAGCAGCAAAGGCTGGGTTGCTAGCACCAGAGCTCGCGGGTACTTC. Its protein is CASSKGWVASTRARGYF.